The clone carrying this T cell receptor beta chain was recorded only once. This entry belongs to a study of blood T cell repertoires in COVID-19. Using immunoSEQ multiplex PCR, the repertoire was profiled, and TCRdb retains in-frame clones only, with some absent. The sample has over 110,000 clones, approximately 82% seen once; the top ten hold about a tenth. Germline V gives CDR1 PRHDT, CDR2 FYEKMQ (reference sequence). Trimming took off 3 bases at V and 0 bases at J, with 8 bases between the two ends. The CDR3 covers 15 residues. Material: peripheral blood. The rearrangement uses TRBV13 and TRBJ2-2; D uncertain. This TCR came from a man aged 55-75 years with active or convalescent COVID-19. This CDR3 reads CASSFSEANTGELFF. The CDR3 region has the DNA TGTGCCAGCAGCTTTTCAGAGGCGAACACCGGGGAGCTGTTTTTT. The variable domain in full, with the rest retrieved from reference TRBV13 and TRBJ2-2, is AAGVIQSPRHLIKEKRETATLKCYPIPRHDTVYWYQQGPGQDPQFLISFYEKMQSDKGSIPDRFSAQQFSDYHSELNMSSLELGDSALYFCASSFSEANTGELFFGEGSRLTVL.